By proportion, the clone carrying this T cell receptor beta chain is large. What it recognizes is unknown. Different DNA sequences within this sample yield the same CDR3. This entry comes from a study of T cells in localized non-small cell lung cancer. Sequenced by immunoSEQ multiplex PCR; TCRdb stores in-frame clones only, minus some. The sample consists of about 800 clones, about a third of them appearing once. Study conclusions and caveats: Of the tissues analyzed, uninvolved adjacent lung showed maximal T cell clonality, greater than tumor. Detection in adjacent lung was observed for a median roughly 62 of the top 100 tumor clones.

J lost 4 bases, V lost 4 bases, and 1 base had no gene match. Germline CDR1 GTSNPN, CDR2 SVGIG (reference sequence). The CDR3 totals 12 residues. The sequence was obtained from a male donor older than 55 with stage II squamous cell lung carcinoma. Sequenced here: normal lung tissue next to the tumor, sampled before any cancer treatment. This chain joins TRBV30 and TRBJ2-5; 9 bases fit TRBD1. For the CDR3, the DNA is TGTGCCTGGAAGGGACAGGGAGAGACCCAGTACTTC. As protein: CAWKGQGETQYF.